Listed below are T cell receptor beta chains from one sample, sequenced in a study of T cells in Graves' hyperthyroidism and ophthalmopathy. TCRdb called the multiplex PCR reads again in MiXCR, with one record for every CDR3 protein. This table has about 350,000 distinct CDR3 sequences, nearly 15% appearing once. Specimen: blood. Receptors were obtained from a woman in her sixties with Graves' ophthalmopathy. CDR3s include the opening cysteine and the closing phenylalanine or tryptophan. D genes are given only for firm matches. Clone size is shown for a subset of rows, as once, few, many or a class of expanded clone.

clone_size d_call j_call v_call cdr3_aa cdr3_nt
. TRBD2 TRBJ2-7 TRBV27 CASSLYGGFQLAGGNEQYF TGTGCCAGCAGTTTATATGGGGGGTTCCAACTAGCGGGAGGCAACGAGCAGTACTTC
. . TRBJ1-2 TRBV5-6 CASSLALSGYTF TGTGCCAGCAGCTTGGCTCTATCAGGCTACACCTTC
many . TRBJ2-6 TRBV28 CASSSQGTAGANVLTF TGTGCCAGCAGTTCCCAGGGTACTGCTGGGGCCAACGTCCTGACTTTC
. TRBD2 TRBJ2-1 TRBV10-1 CASSNGLAGSEQFF TGCGCCAGCAGCAACGGACTAGCGGGCAGCGAGCAGTTCTTC
few TRBD2 TRBJ2-1 TRBV13 CASSSPAGANNEQFF TGTGCCAGCAGCTCCCCCGCGGGAGCGAACAATGAGCAGTTCTTC
many TRBD2 TRBJ2-7 TRBV12-3/TRBV12-4 CATGRTSGTEQYF TGTGCCACCGGGAGGACTAGCGGGACCGAGCAGTACTTC
many . TRBJ1-2 TRBV12-3/TRBV12-4 CASRGGGERENYGYTF TGTGCCAGCAGGGGCGGGGGTGAGAGGGAGAACTATGGCTACACCTTC
. . TRBJ2-7 TRBV15 CATSRDEAYEQYF TGTGCCACCAGCAGAGATGAGGCCTACGAGCAGTACTTC
. TRBD2 TRBJ2-1 TRBV24-1 CATSDPTSGRVNEQFF TGTGCCACCAGTGATCCAACTAGCGGGAGGGTTAATGAGCAGTTCTTC
many TRBD1 TRBJ2-7 TRBV28 CASKDRGTPEQYF TGTGCCAGCAAAGACAGGGGCACACCGGAGCAGTACTTC
many TRBD2 TRBJ2-1 TRBV12-3/TRBV12-4 CASSLAGGPVSYNEQFF TGTGCCAGCAGTTTGGCGGGAGGGCCAGTCTCCTACAATGAGCAGTTCTTC
. TRBD2 TRBJ2-2 TRBV7-6 CASSSGLDPTGDLFF TGTGCCAGCAGCTCCGGACTAGACCCTACCGGGGATCTGTTTTTT
many TRBD1 TRBJ1-4 TRBV30 CAWSDRGATNEKLFF TGTGCCTGGAGCGACAGGGGCGCAACTAATGAAAAACTGTTTTTT
. . TRBJ2-3 TRBV6-2/TRBV6-3 CASSYSIWGDTDTQYF TGTGCCAGCAGTTACTCGATCTGGGGTGACACAGATACGCAGTATTTT
many . TRBJ2-7 TRBV11-2 CASSLGRQGITYEQYF TGTGCCAGCAGCTTAGGTAGGCAGGGGATTACCTACGAGCAGTACTTC
many TRBD2 TRBJ2-1 TRBV28 CASSPSAGRAGEQFF TGTGCCAGCAGTCCGTCAGCGGGAAGGGCAGGTGAGCAGTTCTTC
. . TRBJ2-1 TRBV10-3 CAISESSSNEQFF TGTGCCATCAGTGAGTCTAGCTCGAATGAGCAGTTCTTC
many TRBD1 TRBJ1-1 TRBV20-1 CSARDDRGHTEAFF TGCAGTGCTAGAGATGACAGGGGACACACTGAAGCTTTCTTT
once . TRBJ2-1 TRBV27 CASSSGPGGSYNEQFF TGTGCCAGCAGTTCCGGTCCAGGGGGGTCCTACAATGAGCAGTTCTTC
many . TRBJ1-1 TRBV30 CAWSNSGRAFF TGTGCCTGGAGTAACAGCGGGAGGGCTTTCTTT
many . TRBJ2-5 TRBV7-9 CASSLGAVRQETQYF TGTGCCAGCAGCTTAGGAGCTGTAAGGCAAGAGACCCAGTACTTC
few TRBD2 TRBJ2-7 TRBV19 CASSAGDYSYEQYF TGTGCCAGTAGTGCCGGGGACTACTCCTACGAGCAGTACTTC
many . TRBJ2-5 TRBV12-3/TRBV12-4 CASSLGIGSKETQYF TGTGCCAGCAGTTTGGGTATTGGTTCAAAAGAGACCCAGTACTTC
few . TRBJ2-7 TRBV19 CASSTSTRGPTYEQYF TGTGCCAGTAGTACCTCGACTAGGGGGCCGACCTACGAGCAGTACTTC
. . TRBJ1-1 TRBV5-6 CASSLPGRGNTEAFF TGTGCCAGCAGCTTGCCAGGGAGGGGGAACACTGAAGCTTTCTTT
many . TRBJ2-1 TRBV20-1 CSARGLGSGEQFF TGCAGTGCTAGAGGACTCGGGAGTGGCGAGCAGTTCTTC
many . TRBJ1-5 TRBV28 CASRRRRGLYQPQHF TGTGCCAGCAGAAGACGAAGGGGGTTGTATCAGCCCCAGCATTTT
. TRBD2 TRBJ2-7 TRBV7-7 CATSVRIQRESYEQYF TGTGCCACTTCGGTAAGGATCCAGCGGGAGAGCTACGAGCAGTACTTC
few TRBD2 TRBJ2-7 TRBV27 CASSLGSSGRTNEQYF TGTGCCAGCAGTTTAGGGTCTAGCGGGAGGACCAACGAGCAGTACTTC
. TRBD2 TRBJ2-5 TRBV9 CASSVALAGGFETQYF TGTGCCAGCAGCGTAGCACTAGCGGGAGGATTCGAGACCCAGTACTTC
. TRBD1 TRBJ2-6 TRBV6-2/TRBV6-3 CASSYSYSGTGGSGANVLTF TGTGCCAGCAGTTACTCCTATTCTGGGACAGGGGGCTCTGGGGCCAACGTCCTGACTTTC
many TRBD2 TRBJ2-7 TRBV3-1 CASSRPGGGEQYF TGTGCCAGCAGCCGCCCGGGCGGGGGCGAGCAGTACTTC
many . TRBJ2-1 TRBV24-1 CATSDFSASSYNEQFF TGTGCCACCAGTGATTTCAGCGCCAGCTCCTACAATGAGCAGTTCTTC
. . TRBJ2-3 TRBV18 CASSPSSRAGDTQYF TGTGCCAGCTCACCATCCTCCAGGGCCGGAGATACGCAGTATTTT
many . TRBJ2-1 TRBV13 CASSVSRSYNEQFF TGTGCCAGCAGTGTTAGTAGGTCCTACAATGAGCAGTTCTTC
many . TRBJ2-3 TRBV7-9 CASSSAGTSTDTQYF TGTGCCAGCAGCTCCGCCGGGACTAGCACAGATACGCAGTATTTT
. . TRBJ1-1 TRBV6-1 CASSENRMNTEAFF TGTGCCAGCAGTGAGAACAGGATGAACACTGAAGCTTTCTTT
many TRBD1 TRBJ1-5 TRBV28 CASRGWDGTGDNQPQHF TGTGCCAGCAGGGGGTGGGACGGGACAGGGGACAATCAGCCCCAGCATTTT
few . TRBJ2-3 TRBV7-2 CASSLAMRVGSDTQYF TGTGCCAGCAGTTTAGCGATGAGGGTTGGATCAGATACGCAGTATTTT
few TRBD2 TRBJ2-3 TRBV9 CASSVEAGKLPHTDTQYF TGTGCCAGCAGCGTTGAAGCGGGAAAGTTACCCCACACAGATACGCAGTATTTT
many . TRBJ2-3 TRBV30 CAWRDSGTDTQYF TGTGCCTGGAGGGACAGCGGCACAGATACGCAGTATTTT
many . TRBJ1-1 TRBV28 CASSRVGFGTEAFF TGTGCCAGCAGTCGTGTAGGGTTCGGGACTGAAGCTTTCTTT
once . TRBJ2-5 TRBV5-4 CASSFQARGQETQYF TGTGCCAGCAGCTTTCAAGCCCGGGGACAAGAGACCCAGTACTTC
many . TRBJ2-3 TRBV5-1 CASSTWWAGSSTDTQYF TGCGCCAGCAGCACTTGGTGGGCAGGTTCTAGCACAGATACGCAGTATTTT
many . TRBJ2-2 TRBV2 CASSLRGFSNTGELFF TGTGCCAGCAGCCTAAGGGGCTTTTCGAACACCGGGGAGCTGTTTTTT
many . TRBJ2-5 TRBV6-1 CASTEGRGETQYF TGTGCCAGCACCGAGGGTAGGGGAGAGACCCAGTACTTC
many . TRBJ1-5 TRBV6-1 CASSEVNYSNQPQHF TGTGCCAGCAGTGAAGTAAATTATAGCAATCAGCCCCAGCATTTT
. . TRBJ2-3 TRBV19 CASSIPGKSTDTQYF TGTGCCAGTAGTATTCCAGGAAAAAGCACAGATACGCAGTATTTT
many TRBD2 TRBJ2-7 TRBV12-3/TRBV12-4 CASSGLAGTLNEQYF TGTGCCAGCAGTGGACTAGCGGGAACCCTAAACGAGCAGTACTTC
many . TRBJ1-3 TRBV30 CAWSISFDRLSGNTIYF TGTGCCTGGAGTATTTCCTTCGACAGGCTCTCTGGAAACACCATATATTTT
many . TRBJ1-1 TRBV9 CASSVDRIMNTEAFF TGTGCCAGCAGCGTCGACAGGATCATGAACACTGAAGCTTTCTTT
many TRBD2 TRBJ2-2 TRBV7-3 CASSLGGGSATGELFF TGTGCCAGCAGCTTAGGAGGCGGGAGTGCCACCGGGGAGCTGTTTTTT
many TRBD1 TRBJ1-1 TRBV12-3/TRBV12-4 CASTRDSNTEAFF TGTGCCAGCACCAGGGACAGCAACACTGAAGCTTTCTTT
. TRBD1 TRBJ2-7 TRBV3-1 CASSQRPGQGGALREQYF TGTGCCAGCAGCCAACGTCCGGGACAGGGGGGGGCTCTACGAGAACAGTACTTC
many . TRBJ1-4 TRBV7-9 CASSLAQGFDEKLFF TGTGCCAGCAGCTTAGCGCAAGGGTTTGATGAAAAACTGTTTTTT
few TRBD2 TRBJ2-3 TRBV5-1 CASSLGLSASGGADTQYF TGCGCCAGCAGCTTGGGACTTTCGGCTAGCGGGGGTGCAGATACGCAGTATTTT
many . TRBJ2-2 TRBV3-1 CASSQRQGRTGELFF TGTGCCAGCAGCCAACGGCAGGGCCGCACCGGGGAGCTGTTTTTT